This T cell receptor beta chain was documented in a study of chemoradiotherapy in HPV16-positive cancers. Study summary: Functional T-cell assays on two HPV16-positive patients' cells defined candidate HPV-specific clones and common TCR motifs. Whole-study results and caveats: Only a couple of HPV16-positive patients supplied the functional HPV-specificity definition.

CDR1 is LGHNA and CDR2 is YSLEER in the germline V gene. This CDR3 comprises 15 residues. V was pared by 0 bases and J by 6 bases, with 13 bases between. This clone qualifies as medium-sized. Its antigen is as yet unknown. Measured with immunoSEQ multiplex PCR; TCRdb has only the in-frame clones, and not every one. The sample records under 13,000 clones, under 80% being singletons. This sample was gathered from a patient who underwent chemoradiotherapy. The source is a human donor with HPV-associated anogenital cancer. The chain uses TRBV4-3 and TRBJ2-3; no firm D call. CDR3 sequence: CASSQDSPMRDTQYF. CDR3 bases: TGCGCCAGCAGCCAAGACAGCCCCATGCGCGATACGCAGTATTTT.